This TCR beta chain was captured in a study of OX40 agonist ivuxolimab in advanced cancers. Study as a whole: Two patients with cutaneous melanoma and one with hepatocellular carcinoma, three in total, showed partial responses.

General observations from the study: Low normalized T-cell clonal expansion was additionally recorded for some nonresponders.

Comment on this clone: Its antigen is undetermined.

The study sampled blood at baseline, cycle 4 day 1, and cycle 7 day 1. Some clones are missing from TCRdb's copy, which holds only in-frame ones; the method was immunoSEQ multiplex PCR. Of 20,000 to 30,000 clones listed, more than 75% are singletons. The CDR3 loop spans 15 amino acids. Germline CDR1 and CDR2: SNHLY and FYNNEI. V dropped 4 bases and J dropped 6; count of bases not matched to a gene: 6. The starting material was CD4+ or CD8+ T cells sorted from blood, obtained in a trial of the OX40 agonist ivuxolimab. The receptor was derived from an adult with an advanced solid tumor such as melanoma, head and neck, liver or kidney cancer. This rearrangement joins TRBV2 to TRBJ1-2; 12 nucleotides match TRBD1. This chain's CDR3 is CASSGPGQGANGYTF. In nucleotides, the CDR3 is TGTGCCAGCAGTGGTCCGGGACAGGGGGCCAATGGCTACACCTTC. The complete variable domain, with remaining parts taken from reference TRBV2 and TRBJ1-2, reads EPEVTQTPSHQVTQMGQEVILRCVPISNHLYFYWYRQILGQKVEFLVSFYNNEISEKSEIFDDQFSVERPDGSNFTLKIRSTKLEDSAMYFCASSGPGQGANGYTFGSGTRLTVV.